This record covers a single TCR beta chain. Its antigen is not known. The data are from a study of T cells after yellow fever vaccination. Broader study findings: A large majority of primary-vaccination clones showed up again after the booster (approximately 96% CD4, roughly 88% CD8). Weaker overall was a secondary response that nonetheless peaked faster, on day 5 versus 15. Contaminating bulk clonotypes could be abundant in FACS-sorted repertoires.

One entry per CDR3 protein results from TCRdb running MiXCR on the 5' RACE reads. This table holds 250,000 to 300,000 distinct CDR3 sequences, around 8.6% found once. The TCR was taken from a man in his late teens or twenties who received the YFV17D yellow fever vaccine. Sequencing used CD4+ T cells sorted from PBMCs, obtained 5 days after the yellow fever booster vaccination.

This chain's CDR3 is CASSLAGQSLRYTF. CDR3 nucleotides: TGTGCCAGCAGCTTAGCCGGACAGTCGCTACGGTACACCTTC. The chain recombines TRBV7-9 with TRBJ1-2, with D possibly being TRBD1 (6 bases). Germline CDR1 is SEHNR and CDR2 is FQNEAQ (reference sequence). Deletions cut 0 bases from V and 11 bases from J, with 16 bases between. The CDR3 has 14 residues.